Given below is one TCR beta chain in context. The antigen is undetermined. One end of the junction does not line up with germline, which may come from a read error. CDR1 MGHRA and CDR2 YSYEKL come from the germline V gene. This CDR3 region has 14 residues. The sample originates from a study of T cell repertoires in cytomegalovirus infection. Study summary: Recently described HLA-C-restricted plus well-studied HLA-B-restricted CMV epitopes were used. Both a matching HLA type and CMV infection were indicated by public TCR beta signatures. Overall study results and limits: Cumulative frequency of public TCR beta families picked out carriers of CMV plus the relevant HLA. Dominating the ex vivo response were HLA-C-restricted CMV-specific TCR beta clonotypes.

TCRdb re-analysed the reads in MiXCR, keeping a single row per CDR3 protein. The sample consists of fewer than 900,000 distinct CDR3 sequences, almost 30% of them appearing once. The source of this sequence is a human donor in good health (CMV status not recorded). Some clones in this sample may be carry-over from other donors' samples. The source was cultured CD8+ T cells from PBMCs, collected from culture after CMV antigen stimulation. The rearrangement uses TRBV4-1 and TRBJ2-1; 7 nucleotides line up with TRBD1. The CDR3 DNA reads as TGCGCCAGCAGCCAAGAGACAGGGTACAATGAGCAGTCCTTC. Protein sequence: CASSQETGYNEQSF.